This T cell receptor beta chain came from a study of T-cell memory formation after mild COVID-19. Study observations and caveats: Among clones contracting day 15 to 85, CD4/CD8 was balanced, whereas later expanders leaned CD4+.

As regards this clonotype: The antigen remains undetermined.

TCRdb analysed the 5' RACE reads with MiXCR anew, one entry per CDR3 protein. Altogether a few hundred thousand distinct CDR3 sequences are present, approximately 20% being singletons, with the ten largest covering 21%. Specimen: PBMCs or a T cell subset sorted from them (not recorded which). The TCR was taken from a young man who had mild COVID-19 (a few samples of this study predate the infection). Cell type and time point are not known.

The CDR3 sequence is CASSRARTTTDTQYF. The CDR3, as DNA: TGTGCCAGCAGCCGGGCCCGTACCACCACAGATACGCAGTATTTT. The chain has TRBV7-2 and TRBJ2-3, with unresolved D. V was clipped by 5 bases and J by 2 bases, with 14 bases between them. Looked up from germline, CDR1 is SGHTA and CDR2 is FQGNSA. The CDR3 is made up of 15 amino acids.